Shown below are 24 T cell receptor beta chains from a single sample sequenced in a study of human T cells and chemical hapten exposure. Each CDR3 protein is one row after TCRdb ran MiXCR on the RACE reads. The sample lists roughly 72,000 distinct CDR3 sequences, 10% seen once, with under 1.5% in the top ten. Time point noted: patch test 1, 2 weeks after DPC sensitization. The treatment here: therapeutic diphenylcyclopropenone sensitization with weekly scalp DPC. Specimen: whole blood, collected in connection with sensitization to the hapten diphenylcyclopropenone (DPC). Every receptor here comes from a woman aged 50 to 60 with alopecia areata. Some clones in this sample may be carry-over from other donors' samples.

This clonotype was detected only a few times. The V gene is TRBV20-1, the J gene TRBJ2-3; TRBD2 aligns across 7 bases. This CDR3 region has 14 residues. V was pared by 4 bases and J by 3 bases, with 7 bases of the junction left unmatched. Germline V CDR1 and CDR2: DFQATT, SNEGSKA (reference sequence). DNA of the CDR3: TGCAGTGCTAAGGTCCTAGCGGAGACAGATACGCAGTATTTT. This translates into CSAKVLAETDTQYF.

The chain employs TRBV7-3 and TRBJ2-1, with 8 nucleotides matching TRBD1. The CDR3 is 15 amino acids. Germline CDR1 is SGHTA and CDR2 is FQGTGA. Trimming at V came to 5 bases and at J to 2 bases, leaving 5 bases not matched to a gene. CDR3 in DNA: TGTGCCAGCAGCCCGGACAGGGTCCCCTACAATGAGCAGTTCTTC. It yields the protein CASSPDRVPYNEQFF. The full variable domain, in which reference TRBV7-3 and TRBJ2-1 provide the parts outside the CDR3, is GAGVSQTPSNKVTEKGKYVELRCDPISGHTALYWYRQSLGQGPEFLIYFQGTGAADDSGLPNDRFFAVRPEGSVSTLKIQRTERGDSAVYLCASSPDRVPYNEQFFGPGTRLTVL.

This clonotype was recorded a few times. The V call is TRBV11-2, the J call TRBJ2-5; tentative D call: TRBD1 (5 bases). The CDR3 runs 15 residues. Germline CDR1 SGHAT, CDR2 FQNNGV. V lost 1 base and J lost 2, with 11 bases in between. For the CDR3, the DNA is TGTGCCAGCAGCTTAGCCAGGGCTGGGCAAGAGACCCAGTACTTC. It encodes CASSLARAGQETQYF.

The gene calls are TRBV7-2 and TRBJ2-5, with D uncertain. The V gene's germline CDR1 is SGHTA and CDR2 FQGNSA. This CDR3 has 13 residues. V was trimmed by 0 bases and J by 9 bases, leaving 11 bases between them. The DNA for the CDR3 is TGTGCCAGCAGCTTAGCGCAGGAAGTGGCCCAGTACTTC. Its translation is CASSLAQEVAQYF. The variable domain in full, completed from reference TRBV7-2 and TRBJ2-5, reads GAGVSQSPSNKVTEKGKDVELRCDPISGHTALYWYRQSLGQGLEFLIYFQGNSAPDKSGLPSDRFSAERTGGSVSTLTIQRTQQEDSAVYLCASSLAQEVAQYFGPGTRLLVL.

The chain links TRBV20-1 to TRBJ1-5; 7 bases line up with TRBD1. The germline CDR1 and CDR2 sequences are DFQATT and SNEGSKA (reference sequence). The CDR3 is 14 amino acids. Trimming cost V 5 bases and J 9 bases; bases outside gene matches: 13. The CDR3 protein is CSALEGTALGPQHF. The CDR3 DNA sequence: TGCAGTGCTCTGGAAGGGACAGCTTTAGGGCCCCAGCATTTT.

This clonotype occurred a few times. This chain joins TRBV6-6 and TRBJ2-5; D might be TRBD1 (5 bases). The germline V and J ends were trimmed by 2 bases and 5 bases, with 18 bases remaining between them. Germline CDR1 is MNHNY and CDR2 is SVGAGI (reference sequence). CDR3 size: 16 residues. The CDR3 sequence: CASSYRAGSVEETQYF. DNA for the CDR3: TGTGCCAGCAGTTACAGGGCAGGGTCGGTCGAGGAGACCCAGTACTTC.

This clonotype showed up just a few times. The J gene is TRBJ2-7, the V gene TRBV20-1, with TRBD2 matching over 13 bases. The V gene end was trimmed by 3 bases and the J gene end by 7 bases; junction bases not matched to a gene: 12. This CDR3 comprises 16 residues. CDR1 and CDR2 (germline): DFQATT, SNEGSKA (reference sequence). The CDR3 sequence is CSASGGLAGPMKEQYF. Written as DNA, the CDR3 is TGCAGTGCTAGTGGGGGACTAGCGGGGCCCATGAAGGAGCAGTACTTC.

The chain combines TRBV9 with TRBJ2-6, with unresolved D. This CDR3 region has 15 residues. CDR1 SGDLS and CDR2 YYNGEE come from the germline V gene. V was pared by 4 bases and J by 0 bases, with 8 bases between. The CDR3: CASSPLASGANVLTF. CDR3 DNA: TGTGCCAGCAGCCCCCTGGCCTCTGGGGCCAACGTCCTGACTTTC.

This chain uses TRBV6-1 with TRBJ2-1; 11 positions match TRBD2. V trimming: 1 base; J trimming: 8 bases; junction bases outside the gene matches: 7. The CDR3 runs to 16 residues. Germline CDR1 reads MNHNS; CDR2 reads SASEGT. Here the CDR3 DNA reads TGTGCCAGCAGTGAAGTATTAGCGGGAGGGCCTTATGAGCAGTTCTTC. Translation: CASSEVLAGGPYEQFF.

This clonotype was recorded a few times. The chain uses TRBV12-3 or TRBV12-4 and TRBJ1-5; D not resolved. The CDR3 length is 15 residues. The V end lost 5 bases, the J end lost 1 base, and 12 bases lay between the germline ends. The CDR3 nucleotides read TGTGCCAGCAGTCTAGTGGGGTTAAGCAATCAGCCCCAGCATTTT. Its protein is CASSLVGLSNQPQHF.

This clonotype occurred many times. The chain has TRBV2 and TRBJ1-6; TRBD1 matches 8 bases. Trimming cost V 4 bases and J 6 bases; bases outside gene matches: 2. The CDR3 spans 14 residues. CDR1 is SNHLY, CDR2 FYNNEI, per germline. For the CDR3, the DNA is TGTGCCAGCAGTGCGGACAGGGTTAATTCACCCCTCCACTTT. Translating gives CASSADRVNSPLHF. Variable domain in full (rest from reference TRBV2 and TRBJ1-6): EPEVTQTPSHQVTQMGQEVILRCVPISNHLYFYWYRQILGQKVEFLVSFYNNEISEKSEIFDDQFSVERPDGSNFTLKIRSTKLEDSAMYFCASSADRVNSPLHFGNGTRLTVT.

The chain joins TRBV20-1 to TRBJ2-7; TRBD1 might be the D (5 bases). Deletions cut 5 bases from V and 0 bases from J, with 14 bases between. Germline V gene lookup returns CDR1 DFQATT and CDR2 SNEGSKA (reference sequence). CDR3 size: 14 residues. The CDR3 is CSAPKGLDSYEQYF. CDR3 in DNA: TGCAGTGCTCCAAAGGGGCTAGACTCCTACGAGCAGTACTTC.

The genes are TRBV11-2 and TRBJ1-5; D gene unclear. The V end was cut by 5 bases, the J end by 7 bases, with 12 bases between. The CDR3 has 13 amino acids. The germline gives CDR1 SGHAT, CDR2 FQNNGV. CDR3 in DNA: TGTGCCAGCAGCCCCGCAATTCACCAGCCCCAGCATTTT. Encoded protein: CASSPAIHQPQHF.

The chain carries TRBV11-2 and TRBJ2-4; TRBD1 matches at 10 bases. Germline CDR1 and CDR2: SGHAT and FQNNGV. Trimming at V came to 1 base and at J to 9 bases, leaving 9 bases not matched to a gene. This CDR3 region has 16 residues. The chain's CDR3 is CASSLGRGTGARIQYF. The CDR3 DNA reads as TGTGCCAGCAGCTTAGGTCGTGGGACAGGGGCTCGCATTCAGTACTTC.

This clonotype was counted at least ten times. Its ends do not fully match the called genes, so a read error is possible. The genes are TRBV7-7 and TRBJ1-5; 8 nucleotides match TRBD1. The V gene's germline CDR1 is SSHAT and CDR2 FNYEAQ (reference sequence). The CDR3 extends over 17 amino acids. The CDR3 region is CASTHIRGRESNQPQHF. DNA of the CDR3: TGTGCTAGCACCCATATCAGGGGGCGCGAATCAAATCAGCCCCAGCATTTT.

This clonotype showed up many times. The gene calls are TRBV11-2 and TRBJ2-2; D is ambiguous. The CDR3 has 13 residues. The germline gives CDR1 SGHAT, CDR2 FQNNGV. V was shortened by 3 bases and J by 0 bases, with 2 bases between the two germline ends. The CDR3 DNA reads TGTGCCAGCAGCTTCACGAACACCGGGGAGCTGTTTTTT. Its protein product is CASSFTNTGELFF.

This clonotype was seen a few times. V and J are TRBV20-1 and TRBJ2-7, with D unresolved. Germline V CDR1 and CDR2: DFQATT, SNEGSKA (reference sequence). The CDR3 runs 13 residues. The V end was cut by 6 bases, the J end by 0 bases, with 12 bases between. CDR3 nucleotide sequence: TGCAGTGCCTTGACTCCGAGCTCCTACGAGCAGTACTTC. Translated: CSALTPSSYEQYF.

This clonotype was seen a few times. The gene calls are TRBV12-3 or TRBV12-4 and TRBJ1-6; perhaps TRBD1 as D (5 bases). Trimming pared 4 bases from V and 0 bases from J, leaving 16 bases between. The CDR3 runs to 18 residues. This chain's CDR3 is CASSWLRAQSSYNSPLHF. DNA of the CDR3: TGTGCCAGCAGTTGGCTCAGGGCCCAGAGCTCCTATAATTCACCCCTCCACTTT.

There are many counts of this clonotype. V gene TRBV7-8 combines with J gene TRBJ1-6, with D possibly being TRBD1 (5 bases). The germline V gene encodes CDR1 SGHVS and CDR2 FQNEAQ. Between the trimmed V and J ends, which lost 3 bases and 6 bases, there was a span of 12 bases. The CDR3 runs 15 residues. In DNA form, the CDR3 reads TGTGCCAGCAGCTTTGAACCCGGGGCTAATTCACCCCTCCACTTT. It codes for CASSFEPGANSPLHF.

This clonotype was counted ten times or more. The genes are TRBV21-1 and TRBJ1-5; TRBD1 was called by the table and not checked on the DNA. TRBV21-1 constitutes a pseudogene. The CDR3 is 14 amino acids. Written as DNA, the CDR3 is TGTGCCAGCGGACCGGGACATATCAATCAGCCCCAGCATTTT. Its translation: CASGPGHINQPQHF.

This clonotype appeared a single time. V and J are TRBV5-1 and TRBJ2-7; 7 bases fit TRBD1. The CDR3 has 17 residues. The J segment lost 6 bases and the V segment lost 3 bases, leaving 18 bases of the junction unmatched. CDR1 SGHRS and CDR2 YFSETQ come from the germline V gene. The CDR3 DNA sequence: TGCGCCAGCAGCTCGTGGACGGGTTACAGGGGCGGCGGCGAGCAGTACTTC. It yields the protein CASSSWTGYRGGGEQYF.

The chain combines TRBV18 with TRBJ1-4, with D uncertain. This CDR3 comprises 16 residues. Looked up from germline, CDR1 is KGHSH and CDR2 is LQKENI. V shed 3 bases and J shed 0 bases, with 11 bases lying between them. The CDR3 bases are TGTGCCAGCTCACCGAACAGTCCGACAACTAATGAAAAACTGTTTTTT. As protein: CASSPNSPTTNEKLFF.

The gene calls are TRBV21-1 and TRBJ2-3; TRBD2 was called by the table and not checked on the DNA. TRBV21-1 is a pseudogene. The CDR3 totals 19 residues. CDR3 protein: CASSNEGRARGGRTDTQYF. CDR3 sequence (DNA): TGTGCCAGCAGCAATGAGGGACGAGCGCGGGGGGGCCGCACAGATACGCAGTATTTT.

This clonotype was picked up many times. The chain employs TRBV10-3 and TRBJ2-1; 10 bases agree with TRBD2. CDR3 size: 14 residues. Germline V gives CDR1 ENHRY, CDR2 SYGVKD. V lost 6 bases to trimming and J lost 6 bases; unmatched junction nucleotides: 5. As DNA, the CDR3 is TGTGCCATCAGGCCTTCTAGCGGGAGCAATGAGCAGTTCTTC. Translation gives CAIRPSSGSNEQFF.